Sequencing of this TCR beta chain was carried out in a study of cytomegalovirus exposure and HLA in healthy donors. Study overall: Prior work identified around 110 million unique TCR beta sequences in 150 million to 200 million T cells. Study-level results: Researchers had no immune exposure information except CMV serostatus available.

Remarks on this clone: The target antigen is unknown.

The primer mix had 60 Vbeta and 13 Jbeta primers. The table came from immunoSEQ multiplex PCR; TCRdb's copy has only in-frame clones and leaves some out. The sample has roughly 110,000 clones, 60% to 85% seen once. Deletions cut 7 bases from V and 0 bases from J, with 14 bases between. This CDR3 spans 15 amino acids. The germline gives CDR1 MNHNS, CDR2 SASEGT. The sample was PBMCs. The chain uses TRBV6-1 and TRBJ2-3, with a possible D match to TRBD1 (5 bases). This sequence originates from a male donor in good health and CMV-seropositive. The CDR3 protein is CASKGVLSSTDTQYF. As DNA, the CDR3 is TGTGCCAGCAAAGGGGTATTATCTAGCACAGATACGCAGTATTTT.